Listed here are 5 T cell receptor beta chains from one sample, sequenced in a study of cytomegalovirus exposure and HLA in healthy donors. The PCR ran on 60 Vbeta and 13 Jbeta primers. The table came from immunoSEQ multiplex PCR; TCRdb's copy has only in-frame clones and leaves some out. The sample lists more than 90,000 clones; just under 80% were seen once. Source material: PBMCs. The receptors derive from a woman aged 35 to 49 in good health and CMV-seropositive.

The chain links TRBV30 to TRBJ1-1; no reliable D call. Germline values: CDR1 GTSNPN, CDR2 SVGIG (reference sequence). The V gene lost 4 bases and the J gene lost 7 bases, with 10 bases spanning the gap. The length of the CDR3 is 11 residues. CDR3 coding DNA: TGTGCCTGGACCGCGGCAAGTGAAGCTTTCTTT. Translating gives CAWTAASEAFF.

The CDR3 reads CASSYWLAGEGETQYF. DNA of the CDR3: TGTGCCAGCAGTTACTGGCTAGCGGGAGAAGGGGAGACCCAGTACTTC. The chain has TRBV6-6 and TRBJ2-5; 10 positions agree with TRBD2. The CDR3 runs to 16 residues. Germline V CDR1 and CDR2: MNHNY, SVGAGI (reference sequence). Trimming removed 1 base from V and 5 bases from J; junction bases left unmatched: 7.

The chain carries TRBV6-5 and TRBJ2-2, with 9 positions matching TRBD1. Germline V gene data show CDR1 as MNHEY and CDR2 as SVGAGI. The CDR3 has 15 residues. The V and J ends lost 5 bases and 5 bases, in that order; junction bases with no gene match: 6. The CDR3 region is CASSRTGGRTGELFF. In DNA form, the CDR3 reads TGTGCCAGCAGTCGTACAGGGGGCCGTACCGGGGAGCTGTTTTTT.

The rearrangement joins TRBV30 to TRBJ2-7; 7 bases match TRBD1. V was pared by 7 bases and J by 3 bases, with 3 bases of the junction left unmatched. The CDR3 is 11 residues long. Germline lookup yields CDR1 GTSNPN and CDR2 SVGIG (reference sequence). The CDR3 DNA reads as TGTGCCTCCTCAGGGGGCTACGAGCAGTACTTC. This codes for CASSGGYEQYF.

V usage is TRBV5-1 and J usage is TRBJ2-3; D call uncertain. Looked up from germline, CDR1 is SGHRS and CDR2 is YFSETQ. The CDR3 spans 15 residues. V was shortened by 0 bases and J by 9 bases, with 17 bases between the two germline ends. The CDR3 nucleotides read TGCGCCAGCAGCTTGGGTGAGCCAAGCACGTCGACGCAGTATTTT. Translated, it gives CASSLGEPSTSTQYF. Based on the CDR3 plus reference TRBV5-1 and TRBJ2-3, the full variable domain is KAGVTQTPRYLIKTRGQQVTLSCSPISGHRSVSWYQQTPGQGLQFLFEYFSETQRNKGNFPGRFSGRQFSNSRSEMNVSTLELGDSALYLCASSLGEPSTSTQYFGPGTRLTVL.